What follows are 5 T cell receptor beta chains derived from one specimen sequenced in a study of OX40 agonist ivuxolimab in advanced cancers. The table came from immunoSEQ multiplex PCR; TCRdb's copy has only in-frame clones and leaves some out. The top ten clones hold around 15% of a sample with about 52,000 clones, around nine tenths of them seen once. Sequenced here: CD4+ or CD8+ T cells sorted from blood, sampled in a trial of the OX40 agonist ivuxolimab. These receptors were obtained from an adult with an advanced solid tumor such as melanoma, head and neck, liver or kidney cancer.

The rearrangement joins TRBV5-6 to TRBJ2-7, with D possibly matching TRBD2 (5 bases). Trimming shortened V by 5 bases and J by 4 bases, and 16 bases separated the two germline ends. Looked up from germline, CDR1 is SGHDT and CDR2 is YYEEEE. The CDR3 extends over 14 amino acids. The DNA for the CDR3 is TGTGCCAGCAGTTATAGGGCGGAGGAATACGAGCAGTACTTC. Translated: CASSYRAEEYEQYF.

The chain carries TRBV7-9 and TRBJ2-7; no reliable D call. Trimming pared 4 bases from V and 2 bases from J, leaving 9 bases between. The CDR3 runs to 13 residues. Germline CDR1 is SEHNR and CDR2 is FQNEAQ (reference sequence). The CDR3 DNA sequence: TGTGCCAGCAGCTCGAGTGGACCCTACGAGCAGTACTTC. The encoded protein is CASSSSGPYEQYF.

This clone has a single count. The V and J genes are TRBV19 and TRBJ1-1; D gene uncertain. The CDR3 consists of 14 residues. Trimming took off 1 base at V and 4 bases at J, with 10 bases between the two ends. Germline values: CDR1 LNHDA, CDR2 SQIVND (reference sequence). DNA for the CDR3: TGTGCCAGTAGTATAGGGGCCGGCAGCACTGAAGCTTTCTTT. This translates into CASSIGAGSTEAFF. Full variable domain (rest looked up from reference TRBV19 and TRBJ1-1): DGGITQSPKYLFRKEGQNVTLSCEQNLNHDAMYWYRQDPGQGLRLIYYSQIVNDFQKGDIAEGYSVSREKKESFPLTVTSAQKNPTAFYLCASSIGAGSTEAFFGQGTRLTVV.

The J gene is TRBJ2-5, the V gene TRBV5-6, with 9 bases fitting TRBD1. Gene TRBJ2-7 matches the end of the DNA better, so the J call may be wrong. The V gene's germline CDR1 is SGHDT and CDR2 YYEEEE. This CDR3 comprises 14 residues. The CDR3 DNA sequence: TGTGCCAGCAGCTTGGGGACAGGGGCGCACGAGCAGTACTTC. It yields the protein CASSLGTGAHEQYF.

This clone was found a few times. The V gene is TRBV7-8, the J gene TRBJ2-7; no clear D. Germline V gene data show CDR1 as SGHVS and CDR2 as FQNEAQ. The CDR3 is made up of 12 amino acids. The ends were cut back, 3 bases at V and 6 bases at J, with 9 bases in the middle. The CDR3 DNA sequence: TGTGCCAGCAGCTTGGAGTGGTCCGAGCAGTACTTC. This codes for CASSLEWSEQYF. Together with reference TRBV7-8 and TRBJ2-7, the CDR3 gives the full variable domain: GAGVSQSPRYKVAKRGQDVALRCDPISGHVSLFWYQQALGQGPEFLTYFQNEAQLDKSGLPSDRFFAERPEGSVSTLKIQRTQQEDSAVYLCASSLEWSEQYFGPGTRLTVT.